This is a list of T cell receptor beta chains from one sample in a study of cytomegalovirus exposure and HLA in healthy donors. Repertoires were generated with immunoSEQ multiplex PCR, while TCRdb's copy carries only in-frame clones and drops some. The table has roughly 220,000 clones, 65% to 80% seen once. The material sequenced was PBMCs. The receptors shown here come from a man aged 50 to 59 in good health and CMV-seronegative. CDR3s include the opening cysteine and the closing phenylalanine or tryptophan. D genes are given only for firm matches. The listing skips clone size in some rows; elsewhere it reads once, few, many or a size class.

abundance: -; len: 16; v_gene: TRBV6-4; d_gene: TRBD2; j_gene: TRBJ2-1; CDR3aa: CASSDRYGSGRYEQFF; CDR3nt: TGTGCCAGCAGTGACCGGTATGGTAGCGGGAGATATGAGCAGTTCTTC
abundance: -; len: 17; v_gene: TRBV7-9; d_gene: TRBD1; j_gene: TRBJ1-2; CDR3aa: CASSLRIDRGTGYGYTF; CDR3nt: TGTGCCAGCAGCTTAAGAATAGACAGGGGGACGGGCTATGGCTACACCTTC
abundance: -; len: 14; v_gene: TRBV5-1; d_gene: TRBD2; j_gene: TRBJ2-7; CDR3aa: CASSLASGSNEQYF; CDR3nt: TGCGCCAGCAGCTTGGCTAGCGGGAGTAACGAGCAGTACTTC
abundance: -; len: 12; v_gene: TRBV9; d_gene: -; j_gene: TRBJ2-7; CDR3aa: CASSNRDYEQYF; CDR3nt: TGTGCCAGCAGCAACCGGGACTACGAGCAGTACTTC
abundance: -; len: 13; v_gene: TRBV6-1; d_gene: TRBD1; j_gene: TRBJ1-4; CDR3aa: CASSEDRGEKLFF; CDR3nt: TGTGCCAGCAGTGAGGACAGGGGGGAAAAACTGTTTTTT
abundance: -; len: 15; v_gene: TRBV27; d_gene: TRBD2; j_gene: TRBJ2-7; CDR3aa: CASRRTSGLRDEQYF; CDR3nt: TGTGCCAGCAGGAGGACTAGCGGCCTTCGGGACGAGCAGTACTTC
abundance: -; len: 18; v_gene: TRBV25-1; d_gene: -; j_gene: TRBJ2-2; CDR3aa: CASSGGGWGGGLFRGAVF; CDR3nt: TGTGCCAGCAGTGGAGGGGGGTGGGGGGGAGGTTTATTCCGGGGAGCTGTTTTT
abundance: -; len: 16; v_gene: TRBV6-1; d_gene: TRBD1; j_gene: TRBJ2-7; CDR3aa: CASSEPRRQGGYEQYF; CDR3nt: TGTGCCAGCAGTGAACCCCGCCGACAGGGTGGCTACGAGCAGTACTTC
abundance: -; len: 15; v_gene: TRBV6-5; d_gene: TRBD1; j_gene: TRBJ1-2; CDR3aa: CASRPRGQATYGYTF; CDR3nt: TGTGCCAGCAGACCAAGGGGACAGGCAACCTATGGCTACACCTTC
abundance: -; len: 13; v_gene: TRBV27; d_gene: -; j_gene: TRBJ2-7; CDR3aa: CASSLGGLYEQYF; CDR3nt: TGTGCCAGCAGTTTGGGGGGGCTATACGAGCAGTACTTC
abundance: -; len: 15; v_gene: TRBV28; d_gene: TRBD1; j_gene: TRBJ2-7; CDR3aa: CASSFMGQGAREQYF; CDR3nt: TGTGCCAGCAGTTTTATGGGACAGGGGGCGCGAGAGCAGTACTTC
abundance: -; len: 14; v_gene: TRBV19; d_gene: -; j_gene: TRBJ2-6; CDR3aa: CASSTPTGANVLTF; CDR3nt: TGTGCCAGTAGTACCCCTACGGGGGCCAACGTCCTGACTTTC
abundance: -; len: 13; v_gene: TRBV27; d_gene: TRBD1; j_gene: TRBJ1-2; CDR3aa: CASSQRQGSGYTF; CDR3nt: TGTGCCAGCAGTCAAAGACAGGGAAGCGGCTACACCTTC
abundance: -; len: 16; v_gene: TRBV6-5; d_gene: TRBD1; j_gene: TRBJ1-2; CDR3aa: CASSYSRTGGNYGYTF; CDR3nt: TGTGCCAGCAGTTACTCGAGGACAGGGGGCAACTATGGCTACACCTTC
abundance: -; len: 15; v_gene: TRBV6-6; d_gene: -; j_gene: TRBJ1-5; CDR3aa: CASSLLGASNQPQHF; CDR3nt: TGTGCCAGCAGTTTACTGGGGGCGAGCAATCAGCCCCAGCATTTT
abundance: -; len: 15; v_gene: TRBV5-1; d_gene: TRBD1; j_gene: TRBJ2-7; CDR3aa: CASSLVETGGYEQYF; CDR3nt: TGCGCCAGCAGCTTGGTCGAGACAGGGGGGTACGAGCAGTACTTC
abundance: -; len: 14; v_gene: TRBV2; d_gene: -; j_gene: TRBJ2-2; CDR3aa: CASSDRVNTGELFF; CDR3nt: TGTGCCAGCAGTGACAGGGTGAACACCGGGGAGCTGTTTTTT
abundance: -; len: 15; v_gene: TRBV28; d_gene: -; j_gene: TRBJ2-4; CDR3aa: CASSLTGRAKNIQYF; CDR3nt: TGTGCCAGCAGTTTAACAGGGCGGGCCAAAAACATTCAGTACTTC
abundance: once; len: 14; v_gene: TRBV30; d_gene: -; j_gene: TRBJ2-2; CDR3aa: CAWKSDYNTGELFF; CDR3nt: TGTGCCTGGAAGAGCGACTATAACACCGGGGAGCTGTTTTTT
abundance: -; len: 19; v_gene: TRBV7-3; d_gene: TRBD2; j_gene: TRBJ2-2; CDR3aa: CASSHTIPRTSGRSGELFF; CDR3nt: TGTGCCAGCAGCCATACAATCCCCCGGACTAGCGGAAGGAGCGGGGAGCTGTTTTTT
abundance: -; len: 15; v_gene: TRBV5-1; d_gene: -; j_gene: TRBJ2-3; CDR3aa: CASSEVFFGTDTQYF; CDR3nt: TGCGCCAGCAGCGAGGTGTTTTTCGGCACAGATACGCAGTATTTT
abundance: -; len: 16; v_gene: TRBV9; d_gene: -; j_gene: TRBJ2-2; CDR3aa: CASSVDHSKKTGELFF; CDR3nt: TGTGCCAGCAGCGTAGATCACAGTAAGAAAACCGGGGAGCTGTTTTTT
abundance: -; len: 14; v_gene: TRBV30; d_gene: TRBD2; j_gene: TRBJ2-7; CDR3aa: CAWSVLAGVNEQYF; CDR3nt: TGTGCCTGGAGTGTATTAGCGGGAGTCAACGAGCAGTACTTC
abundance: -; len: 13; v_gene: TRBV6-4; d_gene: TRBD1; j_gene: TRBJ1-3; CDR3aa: CATRGSSGNTIYF; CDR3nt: TGTGCCACCAGGGGGAGCTCTGGAAACACCATATATTTT
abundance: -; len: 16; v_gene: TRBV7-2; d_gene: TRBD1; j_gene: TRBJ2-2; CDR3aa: CASSWTGLLNTGELFF; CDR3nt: TGTGCCAGCAGCTGGACAGGCCTATTGAACACCGGGGAGCTGTTTTTT
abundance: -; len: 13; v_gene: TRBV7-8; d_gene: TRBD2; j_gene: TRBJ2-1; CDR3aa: CAGKEREVGEQFF; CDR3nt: TGTGCCGGAAAGGAGCGGGAGGTCGGTGAGCAGTTCTTC
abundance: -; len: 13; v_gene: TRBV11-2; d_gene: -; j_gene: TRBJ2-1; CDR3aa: CASSLEGLPQQFF; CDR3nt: TGTGCCAGCAGCTTAGAAGGACTTCCACAGCAGTTCTTC
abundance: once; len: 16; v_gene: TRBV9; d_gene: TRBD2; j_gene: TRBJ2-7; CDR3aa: CASSSRVSGRLNEQYF; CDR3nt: TGTGCCAGCAGCTCCCGGGTGAGCGGGAGGCTGAACGAGCAGTACTTC
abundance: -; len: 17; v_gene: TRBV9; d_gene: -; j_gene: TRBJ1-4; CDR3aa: CASSAGSITATNEKLFF; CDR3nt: TGTGCCAGCAGCGCGGGATCAATTACCGCAACTAATGAAAAACTGTTTTTT
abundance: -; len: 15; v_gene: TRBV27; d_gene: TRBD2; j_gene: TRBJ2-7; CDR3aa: CASSPIARERYEQYF; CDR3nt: TGTGCCAGCAGCCCCATCGCGCGGGAGCGTTACGAGCAGTACTTC